This TCR beta chain is drawn from a study of blood T cell repertoires in COVID-19. Sequencing used immunoSEQ multiplex PCR; TCRdb keeps in-frame clones, though not all of them. The sample records about 130,000 clones, 65% to 90% being singletons. V was pared by 4 bases and J by 7 bases, with 12 bases of the junction left unmatched. The CDR3 is 15 residues long. Per germline, CDR1 SGDLS and CDR2 YYNGEE. This receptor was taken from an elderly man with active or convalescent COVID-19. The sample taken for sequencing was peripheral blood. The rearrangement links TRBV9 to TRBJ2-5; 8 bases line up with TRBD2. This CDR3 reads CASSTQGLGLGTQYF. The CDR3 coding sequence is TGTGCCAGCAGCACCCAGGGACTAGGACTTGGGACCCAGTACTTC.